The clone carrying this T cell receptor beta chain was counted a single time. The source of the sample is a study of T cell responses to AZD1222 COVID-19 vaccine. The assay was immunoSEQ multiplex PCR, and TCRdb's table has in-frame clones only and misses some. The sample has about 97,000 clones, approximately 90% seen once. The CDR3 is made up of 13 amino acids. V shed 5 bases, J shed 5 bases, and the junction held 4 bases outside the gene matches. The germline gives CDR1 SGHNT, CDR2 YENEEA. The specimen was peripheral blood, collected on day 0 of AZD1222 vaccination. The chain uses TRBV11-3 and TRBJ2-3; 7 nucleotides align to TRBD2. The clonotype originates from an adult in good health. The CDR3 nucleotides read TGTGCCAGCAGCCCCAGCGGGGAAGATACGCAGTATTTT. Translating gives CASSPSGEDTQYF.